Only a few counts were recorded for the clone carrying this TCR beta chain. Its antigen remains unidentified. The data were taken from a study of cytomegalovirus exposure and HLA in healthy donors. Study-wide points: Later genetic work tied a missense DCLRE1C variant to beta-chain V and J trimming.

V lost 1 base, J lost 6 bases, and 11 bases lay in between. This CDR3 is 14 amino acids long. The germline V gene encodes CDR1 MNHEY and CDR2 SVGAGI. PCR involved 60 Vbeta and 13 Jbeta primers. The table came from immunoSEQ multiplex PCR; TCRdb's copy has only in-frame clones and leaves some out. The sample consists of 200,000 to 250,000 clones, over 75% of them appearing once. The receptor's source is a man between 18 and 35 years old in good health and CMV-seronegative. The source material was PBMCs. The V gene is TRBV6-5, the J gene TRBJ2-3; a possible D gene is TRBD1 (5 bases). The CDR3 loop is CASSYFLGADTQYF. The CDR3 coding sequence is TGTGCCAGCAGTTACTTCCTAGGGGCGGATACGCAGTATTTT.